Shown below are 5 T cell receptor beta chains from a single sample sequenced in a study of T cells after yellow fever vaccination. TCRdb re-derived calls from the 5' RACE reads in MiXCR, one entry per CDR3 protein. The sample includes 450,000 to 600,000 distinct CDR3 sequences, around a sixth of them seen just once. The sample was PBMCs, taken less than 6 days after the first yellow fever vaccination. The receptors were sampled from a man aged 18 to 35 who received the YFV17D yellow fever vaccine.

The rearrangement joins TRBV3-1 to TRBJ1-4, with D perhaps TRBD1 (6 bases). Germline-derived CDR1 and CDR2 are LGHDT and YNNKEL (reference sequence). V lost 5 bases and J lost 3, with 13 bases in between. The CDR3 sequence is 15 residues long. CDR3 protein: CASSYPGASNEKLFF. The DNA of the CDR3 is TGTGCCAGCAGCTACCCGGGGGCCTCTAATGAAAAACTGTTTTTT. Filled out from reference TRBV3-1 and TRBJ1-4, the complete variable domain reads DTAVSQTPKYLVTQMGNDKSIKCEQNLGHDTMYWYKQDSKKFLKIMFSYNNKELIINETVPNRFSPKSPDKAHLNLHINSLELGDSAVYFCASSYPGASNEKLFFGSGTQLSVL.

This clonotype was counted at least ten times. The V gene is TRBV7-7, the J gene TRBJ2-3; 7 bases agree with TRBD1. The J segment lost 9 bases and the V segment lost 1 base, leaving 4 bases of the junction unmatched. The CDR3 is 13 residues long. Germline V gives CDR1 SSHAT, CDR2 FNYEAQ (reference sequence). The CDR3 protein is CASSLEGASTQYF. The CDR3 DNA sequence: TGTGCCAGCAGCTTAGAGGGGGCCAGCACGCAGTATTTT.

This clonotype was seen a few times. V is TRBV12-3 or TRBV12-4 and J is TRBJ1-4, with TRBD1 as a possible D gene (6 bases). The V end lost 7 bases, the J end lost 5 bases, and 11 bases lay between the germline ends. CDR3 length: 13 residues. Here the CDR3 reads CASKGGWNEKLFF. The CDR3, as DNA: TGTGCCAGCAAAGGGGGATGGAATGAAAAACTGTTTTTT.

The chain carries TRBV7-6 and TRBJ2-1; TRBD1 matches at 10 bases. Germline assignment: CDR1 SGHVS and CDR2 FNYEAQ. The length of the CDR3 is 15 residues. Trimming removed 5 bases from V and 6 bases from J; junction bases left unmatched: 7. The CDR3 coding sequence is TGTGCCAGCAGCCAGACAGGGGGCTATGTCAATGAGCAGTTCTTC. As protein: CASSQTGGYVNEQFF.

This clonotype was picked up a small number of times. The genes are TRBV20-1 and TRBJ1-6; D might be TRBD1 (5 bases). Per the germline V gene, CDR1 is DFQATT and CDR2 is SNEGSKA (reference sequence). CDR3 length equals 14 residues. V was cut by 5 bases and J by 11 bases, with 19 bases left in between. CDR3 region: CSAPVGGEGPPLHF. The CDR3 DNA reads TGCAGTGCTCCTGTCGGGGGGGAAGGGCCACCCCTCCACTTT.